Each of the 21 T cell receptor beta chains below was sequenced from the same sample in a study of blood T cell repertoires in COVID-19. Assay used: immunoSEQ multiplex PCR; TCRdb lists only in-frame clones, some missing. Seen here are hundreds of thousands of clones, nearly 90% observed once, and the top ten hold less than 2%. The sequencing sample was made of PBMCs or T cells enriched from blood (not recorded which). These receptors all come from a woman younger than 35 with acute COVID-19.

J is TRBJ1-1 and V is TRBV10-3; the D is unclear. CDR3 length equals 16 residues. Germline V gene sequence: CDR1 ENHRY, CDR2 SYGVKD. V was trimmed by 1 base and J by 4 bases, leaving 16 bases between them. DNA of the CDR3: TGTGCCATCAGTGAGTGGGAGGCCGGGCGTATCACTGAAGCTTTCTTT. Residues: CAISEWEAGRITEAFF.

The J gene is TRBJ2-3, the V gene TRBV23-1, with D unclear. TRBV23-1 is filed as an ORF, its function uncertain. The CDR3 covers 16 residues. Trimming pared 5 bases from V and 0 bases from J, leaving 15 bases between. CDR3: CASSKYRTSSTDTQYF. The CDR3 DNA is TGCGCCAGCAGTAAGTACAGAACTTCTAGCACAGATACGCAGTATTTT.

CDR3: CASSSRQGAGEKLFF. DNA for the CDR3: TGTGCCAGCAGTTCCCGACAGGGGGCCGGTGAAAAACTGTTTTTT. V gene TRBV27 combines with J gene TRBJ1-4; TRBD1 aligns across 10 bases. Per the germline V gene, CDR1 is MNHEY and CDR2 is SMNVEV (reference sequence). This CDR3 contains 15 residues. V trimming: 4 bases; J trimming: 7 bases; junction bases outside the gene matches: 6.

This chain joins TRBV2 and TRBJ1-6; D possibly corresponds to TRBD1 (6 bases). The CDR3 spans 14 residues. CDR1 and CDR2 from the germline V gene are SNHLY and FYNNEI. V lost 4 bases and J 9 bases, leaving 13 bases between the germline ends. CDR3 amino acids: CASSVGQTTSPLHF. CDR3 in DNA: TGTGCCAGCAGTGTTGGACAGACAACTTCACCCCTCCACTTT.

A remark on this clone: This sample includes further DNA sequences coding for the same CDR3. V is TRBV13 and J is TRBJ2-2; D is uncertain. Looked up from germline, CDR1 is PRHDT and CDR2 is FYEKMQ (reference sequence). The CDR3 runs 13 residues. V lost 2 bases and J 5 bases, leaving 6 bases between the germline ends. In DNA form, the CDR3 reads TGTGCCAGCAGCTTACGTGAGACCGGGGAGCTGTTTTTT. Translation gives CASSLRETGELFF.

The V call is TRBV5-1, the J call TRBJ2-7; 12 bases agree with TRBD2. Germline V lookup: CDR1 SGHRS, CDR2 YFSETQ. V shed 2 bases, J shed 7 bases, and the junction held 10 bases outside the gene matches. The CDR3 has 16 amino acids. CDR3 DNA: TGCGCCAGCAGCTTTCAAAGACTAGCGGGAGTGCGTGAGCAGTACTTC. Protein: CASSFQRLAGVREQYF.

The chain combines TRBV6-5 with TRBJ1-5; a weak D match, TRBD1 (5 bases). Per germline, CDR1 MNHEY and CDR2 SVGAGI. CDR3 length equals 15 residues. V lost 7 bases, J lost 1 base, and 14 bases lay in between. The CDR3 coding sequence is TGTGCCAGCAATTGGCAGGGCTGGAGCAATCAGCCCCAGCATTTT. This sequence encodes CASNWQGWSNQPQHF.

This chain connects TRBV18 to TRBJ1-1, with D uncertain. Trimming took 0 bases from V and 0 from J, leaving 11 bases between them. The CDR3 length is 16 residues. Germline CDR1 is KGHSH and CDR2 is LQKENI. In DNA form, the CDR3 reads TGTGCCAGCTCACCACCGAGTGGGCCCATGAACACTGAAGCTTTCTTT. It translates to CASSPPSGPMNTEAFF. The entire variable domain, with the rest obtained from reference TRBV18 and TRBJ1-1, is as follows: NAGVMQNPRHLVRRRGQEARLRCSPMKGHSHVYWYRQLPEEGLKFMVYLQKENIIDESGMPKERFSAEFPKEGPSILRIQQVVRGDSAAYFCASSPPSGPMNTEAFFGQGTRLTVV.

This chain uses TRBV6-5 with TRBJ1-6, with 8 bases aligning to TRBD1. V lost 6 bases to trimming and J lost 10 bases; unmatched junction nucleotides: 5. The CDR3 totals 13 residues. Germline V gene sequence: CDR1 MNHEY, CDR2 SVGAGI. The CDR3 DNA reads as TGTGCCAGCAGCCCGGACAGGGTATCACCCCTCCACTTT. It yields the protein CASSPDRVSPLHF.

The chain employs TRBV7-6 and TRBJ1-6; perhaps TRBD1 as D (5 bases). Germline CDR1 is SGHVS and CDR2 is FNYEAQ. CDR3 size: 13 residues. V was pared by 10 bases and J by 10 bases, with 17 bases between. The CDR3 loop reads CATSAEGVSPLHF. DNA for the CDR3: TGTGCCACCTCCGCCGAAGGGGTCTCACCCCTCCACTTT.

This chain joins TRBV19 and TRBJ2-1, with TRBD2 matching 7 bases. The CDR3 extends over 14 amino acids. V was pared by 8 bases and J by 7 bases, with 11 bases of the junction left unmatched. The V gene's germline CDR1 is LNHDA and CDR2 SQIVND (reference sequence). As DNA, the CDR3 is TGTGCCAGTCGAGTCCTTGGGGGGGATAATGAGCAGTTCTTC. Its protein is CASRVLGGDNEQFF.

Here the CDR3 reads CASSPTNRGNEQFF. The CDR3 bases are TGTGCCAGCAGCCCTACAAACAGGGGCAATGAGCAGTTCTTC. The V gene is TRBV7-2, the J gene TRBJ2-1, with TRBD1 matching 7 bases. The germline CDR1 and CDR2 sequences are SGHTA and FQGNSA. V shed 5 bases, J shed 6 bases, and the junction held 7 bases outside the gene matches. This CDR3 is built from 14 residues.

This chain uses TRBV7-8 with TRBJ2-7; D may be TRBD1 (6 bases). This CDR3 comprises 13 residues. The germline V and J ends were trimmed by 3 bases and 1 base, with 7 bases remaining between them. The germline V gene encodes CDR1 SGHVS and CDR2 FQNEAQ. CDR3 sequence (DNA): TGTGCCAGCAGCTTGAGGGGGTCCTACGAGCAGTACTTC. This gives the protein CASSLRGSYEQYF.

The CDR3 spells CASSSTSREQYF. CDR3 DNA: TGTGCCAGCAGCTCGACTAGCCGCGAGCAGTACTTC. The chain joins TRBV7-9 to TRBJ2-7, with 7 nucleotides matching TRBD2. This CDR3 region has 12 residues. V lost 4 bases and J lost 6; bases outside the gene matches: 3. Germline CDR1 reads SEHNR; CDR2 reads FQNEAQ (reference sequence). The full variable domain, rest sourced from reference TRBV7-9 and TRBJ2-7, is DTGVSQNPRHKITKRGQNVTFRCDPISEHNRLYWYRQTLGQGPEFLTYFQNEAQLEKSRLLSDRFSAERPKGSFSTLEIQRTEQGDSAMYLCASSSTSREQYFGPGTRLTVT.

The rearrangement uses TRBV4-3 and TRBJ1-2, with D maybe TRBD1 (5 bases). The CDR3 extends over 15 amino acids. Trimming removed 2 bases at V and 8 bases at J, with 18 bases between. The germline V gene has CDR1 LGHNA and CDR2 YSLEER. CDR3 region: CASSQTRVFRLGYTF. The CDR3 nucleotides read TGCGCCAGCAGCCAAACCAGGGTCTTCCGACTGGGCTACACCTTC.

This chain connects TRBV9 to TRBJ2-1, with 7 bases lining up with TRBD2. V shed 0 bases and J 15 bases; nucleotides not matched to a gene: 15. The CDR3 length is 15 residues. Germline V lookup: CDR1 SGDLS, CDR2 YYNGEE. CDR3 residues: CASSVGADLRTSLFF. CDR3 coding DNA: TGTGCCAGCAGCGTAGGGGCGGACCTAAGGACTAGTCTGTTCTTC.

V usage is TRBV10-3 and J usage is TRBJ2-3, with TRBD2 matching over 14 bases. Germline lookup yields CDR1 ENHRY and CDR2 SYGVKD. V lost 9 bases, J lost 5 bases, and 7 bases stayed unmatched. The CDR3 loop spans 15 amino acids. CDR3 in amino acids: CAIAETSGRVDTQYF. The CDR3 coding sequence is TGTGCCATAGCCGAGACTAGCGGGAGGGTAGATACGCAGTATTTT.

This chain joins TRBV4-2 and TRBJ2-7, with TRBD1 matching over 8 bases. Trimming at V came to 2 bases and at J to 3 bases, leaving 6 bases not matched to a gene. The germline gives CDR1 LGHNA, CDR2 YNFKEQ. The CDR3 sequence is 15 residues long. CDR3 protein: CASSQTQGANYEQYF. Here the CDR3 DNA reads TGTGCCAGCAGCCAAACCCAGGGGGCAAACTACGAGCAGTACTTC.

The chain joins TRBV7-9 to TRBJ1-2; 7 nucleotides align to TRBD1. This CDR3 has 14 residues. Per the germline V gene, CDR1 is SEHNR and CDR2 is FQNEAQ (reference sequence). Trimming took 5 bases from V and 4 from J; bases not matched to a gene: 7. The CDR3 region is CASSRGGGLYGYTF. CDR3 DNA: TGTGCCAGCAGCCGAGGGGGCGGTCTCTATGGCTACACCTTC.

The CDR3: CASSDTSGSKWRVEDTQYF. CDR3 bases: TGCGCCAGCAGTGACACTAGCGGGAGCAAATGGAGGGTCGAAGATACGCAGTATTTT. The V and J genes are TRBV10-1 and TRBJ2-3; 11 positions agree with TRBD2. J was trimmed by 5 bases and V by 3 bases; bases with no gene match: 16. Germline CDR1 and CDR2: WNHNN and SYGVQD (reference sequence). CDR3 length equals 19 residues.

This clone was counted only a few times. J is TRBJ1-1 and V is TRBV6-5; D is perhaps TRBD1 (5 bases). The germline V gene has CDR1 MNHEY and CDR2 SVGAGI. This CDR3 has 12 residues. V lost 7 bases and J lost 4, with 10 bases in between. The CDR3 sequence is CASKGRFTEAFF. The CDR3, as DNA: TGTGCCAGCAAGGGGCGGTTCACTGAAGCTTTCTTT.